The rows below give T cell receptor beta chains drawn from one sample of a study of tumor and adjacent non-tumor tissue in lung cancer. MiXCR, applied by TCRdb to the multiplex PCR reads, yields one record per CDR3 protein. The sample yields about 110,000 distinct CDR3 sequences, approximately 80% seen once. Sequenced: lung tumor tissue. The source is a man between 65 and 85 years old with non-small cell lung cancer. Each CDR3 is given with its conserved first and last residue. D genes are given only for firm matches. Clone sizes are given selectively: once, few, many, or a class where the clone is expanded.

V gene	clone size	J gene	D gene	CDR3 DNA	CDR3 protein
TRBV11-2	.	TRBJ1-6	.	TGTGCCAGCAACTACACACCTAATTCACCCCTCAAGTTT	CASNYTPNSPLKF
TRBV4-3	.	TRBJ1-1	TRBD1	TGCGCCAGAAGCCTAATATACAGGGGGAACACTGAAGCTTTCTTT	CARSLIYRGNTEAFF
TRBV7-8	.	TRBJ2-5	.	TGTGCCAGCAGCTTAGAAACGGGGCCGGAGACCCAGTACTTC	CASSLETGPETQYF
TRBV11-2	.	TRBJ2-7	.	TGTGCAAGCAGCTTAGACCAGGGGGGCAAGTACGAGCTGTACTTC	CASSLDQGGKYELYF
TRBV20-1	.	TRBJ2-7	TRBD2	TGCAGTTCTGGCGGGGGTCAAAATCCGCAGGTGGAACTACTCGAGCAATACTTC	CSSGGGQNPQVELLEQYF
TRBV6-5	.	TRBJ1-1	TRBD1	TGTGCCAGCAACCAGACAGGGGGCCGTCGTGAAACTTTCTTT	CASNQTGGRRETFF
TRBV6-2/TRBV6-3	medium-sized	TRBJ2-2	.	TGTGCCAGCAGGGAGACGGGAGTTGTTTCCGGGGAGCTGTTTTTT	CASRETGVVSGELFF
TRBV21-1	.	TRBJ2-1	.	TGTGCCAGCAGCAAAAAAGAGCGGGAGGGCCGGTCTCAATACAATGAGCAGTTCTTC	CASSKKEREGRSQYNEQFF
TRBV28	.	TRBJ2-7	.	TGTGCCAGTAATTCCCGGCGGGCCGGGGGTTACGAGCAATACTTC	CASNSRRAGGYEQYF
TRBV5-4	.	TRBJ1-6	.	TGTGCCAACACCATGATAGGGGATAGTAATTCACCCCTCCACTTT	CANTMIGDSNSPLHF
TRBV6-1	.	TRBJ2-1	TRBD2	TGTGCTAGCAGTGAAGCTCTGAACGGGGGGGCCTACAATGAGCAGTTCTTC	CASSEALNGGAYNEQFF
TRBV6-1	.	TRBJ2-2	.	TGTGCCAGCATGACGGGGTTGGAAAACAACGGGGAGCTGTTTTTT	CASMTGLENNGELFF
TRBV20-1	many	TRBJ2-7	.	TGCAGTGCTAGCGATGGGTACGAGCAGTACTTC	CSASDGYEQYF
TRBV5-4	.	TRBJ1-6	.	TGTACCAGCAGCGACTTACCGGGACACCTTAATTCACCCCTACACTTT	CTSSDLPGHLNSPLHF
TRBV12-3/TRBV12-4	.	TRBJ1-1	.	TGTGCCAGCAGTCTCTCCGGGTGGGTCACTGAAACTTTCTTT	CASSLSGWVTETFF
TRBV12-3/TRBV12-4	.	TRBJ2-2	TRBD1	TGTACCAGCAGTTCCTGGACAGGGGGCACCGGGGAGCTGCTTTTT	CTSSSWTGGTGELLF
TRBV10-2	.	TRBJ2-1	.	TGCGCCAGCAGGTCCCGGGGACCCTCTTCTTATAAGCAGTTCTTC	CASRSRGPSSYKQFF
TRBV5-4	few	TRBJ2-6	.	TGTGCCAACAGCGCCGAGGAGGGATATAGCTCTGGGGCCAACGTCCTGACTTTC	CANSAEEGYSSGANVLTF
TRBV12-3/TRBV12-4	.	TRBJ1-1	.	TGTACCAGCAACCGAGAACGACTTGGGGACACTGAAGCTTTCTTT	CTSNRERLGDTEAFF
TRBV6-2/TRBV6-3	.	TRBJ1-5	.	TGTGCCAGCAGTTACTTGATTGGGGGTACAAGAGCGAGCAATCAGTCCCAGCATTTT	CASSYLIGGTRASNQSQHF
TRBV29-1	few	TRBJ2-3	.	TGCAGCGTTGAAGATCCGGGACCCGAGGCAGTTATGCAGTATTTT	CSVEDPGPEAVMQYF
TRBV13	.	TRBJ2-7	.	TGTTCCAGCACCTCAACCATGGGGGACGAGCAGTACTTC	CSSTSTMGDEQYF
TRBV13	.	TRBJ2-7	.	TGTGACAGCAGCTCAACCACGGGGGACGAGCAGAGCTTC	CDSSSTTGDEQSF
TRBV5-5	.	TRBJ2-7	.	TGTGCCAGCCAAAGCGCGGAGGGGAACGATCAGTACTTC	CASQSAEGNDQYF
TRBV25-1	.	TRBJ1-2	TRBD1	TGTGCCAGCAGTGATTCTGGACAGGGGAAGGACTACACCTTC	CASSDSGQGKDYTF
TRBV4-3	.	TRBJ1-1	.	TGCGCCAGTAGCCAACCATCAGCAAGTAGGGGCACTGAAGCTTTCTTT	CASSQPSASRGTEAFF
TRBV28	.	TRBJ2-2	.	TGTGCCTGCAGTTTATTCCCTAGCACCGGAGAGCTGTTTTTT	CACSLFPSTGELFF
TRBV4-2	.	TRBJ2-2	TRBD1	TGTACCAGCAGCCAAAAAAACTTACACAGGGGGCGCTCCGAGGAGGTGTTTTTT	CTSSQKNLHRGRSEEVFF
TRBV14	medium-sized	TRBJ2-3	.	TGTGCCAGCAGCCAACGTACCACGCAGTATTTT	CASSQRTTQYF
TRBV2	.	TRBJ1-5	.	TGTGCCAGCAGTGAGGCGTCACTTAGGACTCAGCCCCAGCATTTT	CASSEASLRTQPQHF
TRBV6-1	medium-sized	TRBJ2-7	.	TGTGCCAGCAGTCGGGCCGCCTACGAGCAGTACTTC	CASSRAAYEQYF
TRBV4-3	.	TRBJ2-5	.	TGCTCCAGCAGCCAAGCCGAAGGGGTGGGACAAGAGATCCAGTACTTC	CSSSQAEGVGQEIQYF
TRBV12-5	many	TRBJ1-3	TRBD1	TGTGCTAGTGCTCTTGGACAGGCGTCCTCTGGAAACACCATATATTTT	CASALGQASSGNTIYF
TRBV11-3	once	TRBJ2-3	.	TGTGCCAGCACCTGTCAGGAAGTAAGCACAGATACTCAGTATTTT	CASTCQEVSTDTQYF
TRBV29-1	once	TRBJ2-3	TRBD1	TGCAGCACCAGGGGGCCTTTAGATACGCAGTTTTTT	CSTRGPLDTQFF
TRBV5-6	.	TRBJ1-1	.	TGTGCCAGCACCTCAATGTGCCGGACCATGAACACTGAAGCTTTCTTT	CASTSMCRTMNTEAFF
TRBV5-1	.	TRBJ2-3	TRBD2	TGCGCCAGCAGTACAAGCGGGGTGATCACAGATACGCAGTGTTTT	CASSTSGVITDTQCF
TRBV28	many	TRBJ1-2	TRBD1	TGTGCCAGCAGTTTGACCGCGGGGGGACAGGCGAAATATGGCTACACCTTC	CASSLTAGGQAKYGYTF
TRBV5-5	.	TRBJ1-1	TRBD1	TGTGCCGGCACGGGACAGGTCCGGGGCACAGAAGCCTTCTTT	CAGTGQVRGTEAFF
TRBV11-1	.	TRBJ2-6	.	TGTGCCAGTAGCTTAAAACTCTCTCTGGCCAACGTCCTGACTTTC	CASSLKLSLANVLTF
TRBV5-6	.	TRBJ2-4	TRBD1	TGTGCCAGCAGCGCTACCGGGACAGGGATCATTGCAAACATTCAGTACTTC	CASSATGTGIIANIQYF
TRBV6-5	.	TRBJ2-3	.	TGTGCAAGCAGTTATCACGAGGGCGCCGTTGCCACGGAGTATTTT	CASSYHEGAVATEYF
TRBV10-3	.	TRBJ2-7	.	TGTGTCATCAGTCCCTCCAGGGTTTACGAGCAATACTTC	CVISPSRVYEQYF